Each of the 3 T cell receptor beta chains below was sequenced from the same sample in a study of shared clonotypes between healthy human individuals. The table came from immunoSEQ multiplex PCR; TCRdb's copy has only in-frame clones and leaves some out. The sample holds about 2.4 million clones, approximately 93% seen once. The sample consisted of naive CD4+ T cells from PBMCs. Subset specified: CD45RA+ positively selected. The receptors come from a man aged 18 to 29 in good health. Some clones in this sample may be carry-over from other donors' samples.

The chain employs TRBV5-1 and TRBJ2-3; 8 positions match TRBD1. V lost 9 bases and J lost 3; bases outside the gene matches: 9. The CDR3 spans 14 residues. The V gene's germline CDR1 is SGHRS and CDR2 YFSETQ. CDR3: CATASTGVTDTQYF. Written as DNA, the CDR3 is TGCGCCACCGCCTCGACAGGGGTAACAGATACGCAGTATTTT.

The chain is built from TRBV7-3 and TRBJ2-3; possible D gene TRBD1, 5 bases. Germline CDR1 is SGHTA and CDR2 is FQGTGA. V was clipped by 6 bases and J by 0 bases, with 13 bases between them. CDR3 size: 15 residues. The CDR3 sequence: CASSPAWGSTDTQYF. In DNA form, the CDR3 reads TGTGCCAGCAGTCCCGCGTGGGGCAGCACAGATACGCAGTATTTT.

The genes are TRBV7-9 and TRBJ2-2, with TRBD1 matching 9 bases. The CDR3 has 17 amino acids. Germline V lookup: CDR1 SEHNR, CDR2 FQNEAQ (reference sequence). With 11 bases clipped from V and 7 bases from J, the junction kept 20 bases outside the gene matches. CDR3 coding DNA: TGTGCCCTAACCCTGCCTTCCAACAGGGGGCTTGGCGGGGAGCTGTTTTTT. Protein sequence: CALTLPSNRGLGGELFF.